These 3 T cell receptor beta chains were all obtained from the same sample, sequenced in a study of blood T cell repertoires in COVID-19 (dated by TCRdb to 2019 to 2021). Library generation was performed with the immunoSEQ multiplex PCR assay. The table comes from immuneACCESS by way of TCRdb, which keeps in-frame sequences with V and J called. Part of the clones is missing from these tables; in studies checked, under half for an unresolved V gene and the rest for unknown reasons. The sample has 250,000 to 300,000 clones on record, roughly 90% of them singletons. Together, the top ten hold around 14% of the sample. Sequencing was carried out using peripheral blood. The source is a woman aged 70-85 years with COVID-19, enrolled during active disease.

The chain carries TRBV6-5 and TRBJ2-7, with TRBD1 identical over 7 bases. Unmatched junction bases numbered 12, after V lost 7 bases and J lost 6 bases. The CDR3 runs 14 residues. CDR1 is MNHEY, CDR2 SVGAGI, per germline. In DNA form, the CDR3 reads TGTGCCAGCACCCCGGAAGGGGGCTGGGGCGAGCAGTACTTC. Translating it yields CASTPEGGWGEQYF.

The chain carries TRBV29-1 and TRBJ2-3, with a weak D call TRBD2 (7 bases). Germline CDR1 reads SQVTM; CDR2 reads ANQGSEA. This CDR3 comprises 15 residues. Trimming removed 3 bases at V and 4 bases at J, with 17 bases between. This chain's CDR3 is CSVEGGGRGPDTQYF. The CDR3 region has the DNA TGCAGCGTTGAGGGAGGGGGGCGAGGGCCAGATACGCAGTATTTT.

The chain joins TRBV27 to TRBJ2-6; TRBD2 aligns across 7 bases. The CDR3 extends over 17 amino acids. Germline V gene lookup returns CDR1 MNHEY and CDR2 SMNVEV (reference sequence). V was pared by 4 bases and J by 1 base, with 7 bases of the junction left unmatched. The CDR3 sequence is CASSSRGVRSGANVLTF. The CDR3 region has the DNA TGTGCCAGCAGTTCTCGGGGGGTTCGGTCTGGGGCCAACGTCCTGACTTTC.